These 4 T cell receptor beta chains originate from one sample sequenced in a study of blood T cells in healthy people across ages. The authors ran a second PCR of 7 to 11 cycles using a sample-barcoded 5' primer and a J-beta primer mix. TCRdb called the 5' RACE reads again in MiXCR, with one record for every CDR3 protein. The sample lists approximately 850,000 distinct CDR3 sequences, 58% occurring once. The specimen sequenced was blood. The origin of the receptors is a man aged 25-40 years in good health.

The table lists this clonotype with a count of one. One end of the junction fails to match germline, which may point to a read error. The CDR3 bases are TGCGCCAGCAGCTTATCCCTAGGGTTGGAGACCCAGTACTTC. Protein sequence: CASSLSLGLETQYF. The chain carries TRBV7-9 and TRBJ2-5; D remains unclear. Germline V gene sequence: CDR1 SEHNR, CDR2 FQNEAQ (reference sequence). CDR3 length: 14 amino acids.

This clonotype was seen a handful of times. V gene TRBV9 combines with J gene TRBJ2-1; 8 bases are shared with TRBD2. V shed 5 bases, J shed 9 bases, and the junction held 10 bases outside the gene matches. The length of the CDR3 is 14 residues. The germline gives CDR1 SGDLS, CDR2 YYNGEE. This CDR3 is CASRRGSGMSEQFF. CDR3 coding DNA: TGTGCCAGCAGGCGAGGTAGCGGGATGAGTGAGCAGTTCTTC.

This clonotype was picked up a small number of times. The gene calls are TRBV7-2 and TRBJ2-3; TRBD2 agrees at 9 bases. Germline V gene data show CDR1 as SGHTA and CDR2 as FQGNSA. After removal of 2 bases from V and 4 bases from J, the junction contained 13 bases not matched to a gene. The CDR3 totals 18 residues. CDR3 amino acids: CASSLTSGRSSRADTQYF. DNA of the CDR3: TGTGCCAGCAGCTTAACTAGCGGGCGGAGTTCTCGCGCAGATACGCAGTATTTT. The complete variable domain, with remaining parts taken from reference TRBV7-2 and TRBJ2-3, reads GAGVSQSPSNKVTEKGKDVELRCDPISGHTALYWYRQSLGQGLEFLIYFQGNSAPDKSGLPSDRFSAERTGGSVSTLTIQRTQQEDSAVYLCASSLTSGRSSRADTQYFGPGTRLTVL.

In the case of this clonotype: Being one base from a much bigger clone, this may be a read error. This rearrangement joins TRBV29-1 to TRBJ1-4; D remains ambiguous. The CDR3 has 13 amino acids. The V gene's germline CDR1 is SQVTM and CDR2 ANQGSEA. CDR3 nucleotides: TGCAGCGTCCTTTGGGTGCCTAATGAAGAACTGTTTTTT. It specifies CSVLWVPNEELFF. Drawing the rest from reference TRBV29-1 and TRBJ1-4, the complete variable domain is SAVISQKPSRDICQRGTSLTIQCQVDSQVTMMFWYRQQPGQSLTLIATANQGSEATYESGFVIDKFPISRPNLTFSTLTVSNMSPEDSSIYLCSVLWVPNEELFFGSGTQLSVL.